What follows are 2 T cell receptor beta chains derived from one specimen sequenced in a study of shared clonotypes between healthy human individuals. Only in-frame clones appear in the TCRdb table, and some are missing; sequencing was by immunoSEQ multiplex PCR. The profile shows fewer than 100,000 clones, approximately 61% of them singletons. The sequenced sample consisted of memory CD8+ T cells sorted from blood. Subset of the sample: CD45RO+ cells pooled with CCR7-negative TemRA cells. Receptors originate from a man aged 30-40 years in good health.

A note on this clone: Other DNA sequences of this sample code for an identical CDR3. The chain combines TRBV19 with TRBJ1-5; no reliable D call. Trimming shortened V by 6 bases and J by 0 bases, and 12 bases separated the two germline ends. Per germline, CDR1 LNHDA and CDR2 SQIVND (reference sequence). The CDR3 has 15 amino acids. This CDR3 reads CASRTGRYSNQPQHF. DNA for the CDR3: TGTGCCAGTAGAACCGGACGGTATAGCAATCAGCCCCAGCATTTT.

V is TRBV5-6 and J is TRBJ1-1; D call uncertain. V lost 6 bases and J 1 base, leaving 16 bases between the germline ends. Germline lookup yields CDR1 SGHDT and CDR2 YYEEEE. The CDR3 is 15 residues long. CDR3 loop: CASKNQGQANTEAFF. CDR3 nucleotides: TGTGCCAGCAAAAACCAAGGCCAGGCGAACACTGAAGCTTTCTTT.